This entry concerns a single T cell receptor (beta chain). The antigen is unknown. With a much larger clone just one base away, this may be a read error. Using a J-beta primer mix together with a sample-barcoded 5' primer, a second PCR was run for roughly 6 to 12 cycles. A minimum of 2.5 million CDR3-containing paired-end reads was obtained for each sample. From the 5' RACE reads, TCRdb called clonotypes with MiXCR, one entry per CDR3 protein. The table includes roughly 1.5 million distinct CDR3 sequences, 42% detected once. The sample providers were healthy Caucasian people from Russia, aged about 6 to 90. About 10 milliliters of peripheral blood were drawn from each donor into EDTA-treated tubes. The CDR3 consists of 13 residues. The germline V gene encodes CDR1 MNHEY and CDR2 SVGEGT. This record belongs to a study of blood T cells in healthy people across ages. Study-level findings and limits: Unsorted PBMCs ruled out conclusive naive versus antigen-experienced comparison.

Sample: blood. The sequence was collected from a woman aged 18-30 years in good health. The V call is TRBV6-2 or TRBV6-3, the J call TRBJ1-5; D remains ambiguous. The CDR3 is CTSSYNSNQPQHF. The CDR3 DNA sequence: TGTACCAGCAGTTACAACAGCAATCAGCCCCAGCATTTT.